One and the same sample provided the 9 T cell receptor beta chains below, sequenced in a study of T cell responses to AZD1222 COVID-19 vaccine. Profiled with immunoSEQ multiplex PCR; TCRdb holds only in-frame clones, not every one. The table lists some 200,000 clones, roughly 88% of them singletons, with roughly 0.99% in the top ten. The sample here was peripheral blood, taken on day 0 of AZD1222 vaccination. These receptors were taken from an adult in good health.

The chain links TRBV6-5 to TRBJ1-1; TRBD1 aligns across 8 bases. The CDR3 is 13 amino acids. The ends lost 0 bases at V and 7 bases at J; junction bases unmatched: 1. The germline CDR1 and CDR2 sequences are MNHEY and SVGAGI. The CDR3 DNA is TGTGCCAGCAGTTACTCCGGACAGGGTGAAGCTTTCTTT. Its translation: CASSYSGQGEAFF.

This clone came up once. The chain has TRBV7-8 and TRBJ1-6; 9 bases map to TRBD1. Trimming removed 5 bases from V and 4 bases from J; junction bases left unmatched: 3. CDR3 length: 15 amino acids. In germline, CDR1 is SGHVS, CDR2 FQNEAQ. The CDR3 DNA is TGTGCCAGCAGCCCCGGGACAGGGTATAATTCACCCCTCCACTTT. Protein sequence: CASSPGTGYNSPLHF.

This chain links TRBV4-2 with TRBJ2-1, with D perhaps matching TRBD2 (5 bases). The CDR3 is 13 amino acids. The germline CDR1 and CDR2 sequences are LGHNA and YNFKEQ. Trimming removed 3 bases at V and 8 bases at J, with 11 bases between. The CDR3 sequence is CASSHEGLDEQFF. Written as DNA, the CDR3 is TGTGCCAGCAGCCATGAGGGCCTGGATGAGCAGTTCTTC.

The chain employs TRBV27 and TRBJ2-1; D perhaps matches TRBD2 (6 bases). Germline CDR1 is MNHEY and CDR2 is SMNVEV (reference sequence). The V gene lost 7 bases and the J gene lost 2 bases, with 15 bases spanning the gap. This CDR3 contains 15 residues. CDR3 amino acids: CASTAGEVAYNEQFF. The CDR3 coding sequence is TGTGCCAGCACGGCCGGGGAGGTCGCCTACAATGAGCAGTTCTTC.

This clone was detected only once. The genes are TRBV9 and TRBJ2-1, with D unclear. The V and J ends lost 4 bases and 4 bases respectively, with 21 bases between them. This CDR3 has 17 amino acids. Per the germline V gene, CDR1 is SGDLS and CDR2 is YYNGEE. The DNA of the CDR3 is TGTGCCAGCAGCCCAGGCGTGGATCGGATAGGATACAATGAGCAGTTCTTC. It yields the protein CASSPGVDRIGYNEQFF. The complete variable domain, with remaining parts taken from reference TRBV9 and TRBJ2-1, reads DSGVTQTPKHLITATGQRVTLRCSPRSGDLSVYWYQQSLDQGLQFLIQYYNGEERAKGNILERFSAQQFPDLHSELNLSSLELGDSALYFCASSPGVDRIGYNEQFFGPGTRLTVL.

The CDR3 nucleotides read TGCGCCAGCAGCCCCAGGGGTAGAACTGAAGCTTTCTTT. It specifies CASSPRGRTEAFF. V usage is TRBV5-1 and J usage is TRBJ1-1, with D perhaps TRBD1 (6 bases). Germline CDR1 SGHRS, CDR2 YFSETQ. The CDR3 has 13 residues. The germline V and J ends were trimmed by 4 bases and 5 bases, with 12 bases remaining between them.

In this sample, this clone turned up a few times. This specimen includes other DNA sequences encoding the same CDR3. This chain links TRBV7-9 with TRBJ1-1; the D gene is possibly TRBD1 (6 bases). The V end lost 1 base, the J end lost 4 bases, and 7 bases lay between the germline ends. The germline V gene encodes CDR1 SEHNR and CDR2 FQNEAQ (reference sequence). This CDR3 comprises 13 residues. CDR3 sequence (DNA): TGTGCCAGCAGCTTAGTGGGGGCCACTGAAGCTTTCTTT. Amino acids: CASSLVGATEAFF.

J is TRBJ2-7 and V is TRBV7-9; D is unclear. The V end lost 3 bases, the J end lost 3 bases, and 12 bases lay between the germline ends. Germline V CDR1 and CDR2: SEHNR, FQNEAQ (reference sequence). This CDR3 is built from 14 residues. The DNA for the CDR3 is TGTGCCAGCAGCTTTTCACTGGATAACTACGAGCAGTACTTC. It codes for CASSFSLDNYEQYF.

The chain couples TRBV28 to TRBJ2-1; unclear D gene. Germline CDR1 MDHEN, CDR2 SYDVKM. CDR3 length equals 14 residues. Trimming removed 3 bases from V and 4 bases from J, with 10 bases in between. The CDR3 DNA sequence: TGTGCCAGCAGTTTCGGCCCAGAGTACAATGAGCAGTTCTTC. Residues: CASSFGPEYNEQFF.